Listed here is a single TCR beta chain. Its antigen remains unknown. This CDR3 contains 11 residues. Germline CDR1 reads MDHEN; CDR2 reads SYDVKM. Trimming pared 4 bases from V and 6 bases from J, leaving 7 bases between. The sample belongs to a study of siplizumab effects on memory and regulatory T cells. TCRdb keeps only in-frame clones here, not all; method: immunoSEQ multiplex PCR. The sample lists 9,500 or so clones, roughly 45% seen once, with about 10% in the top ten. Broader study findings: A minor fraction of alloreactive clones, and no more, mapped to unstimulated subsets. The naive T cell population seemed more diverse than memory cells and seemed a major contributor to the alloresponse.

As described, mixed lymphocyte reaction cells underwent coculture at 37°C for a duration of approximately 6 days. The chain recombines TRBV28 with TRBJ2-7; D unclear. The sequence was collected from a human donor in good health; the cells came from an allogeneic mixed lymphocyte reaction. The sequenced sample consisted of CFSE-low (dividing) CD8+ T cells sorted from an allogeneic mixed lymphocyte reaction. This CDR3 is CASSSHVEQYF. CDR3 in DNA: TGTGCCAGCAGTTCCCATGTCGAGCAGTACTTC.